The entry below describes one TCR beta chain. Its antigen is as yet unknown. The sample originates from a study of spatial heterogeneity in lung cancer. Documented time point: blood at routine non-recurrence follow-up after resection. No cells were sorted before sequencing. The whole RNA sequenced was extracted from tumor, nontumor lung or frozen PBMC. Unique molecular identifiers tagged every individual TCR cDNA molecule. Each CDR3 protein gets one entry after TCRdb re-called the 5' RACE reads with MiXCR. The sample has 8,500 to 14,000 distinct CDR3 sequences, around a tenth seen once. CDR3 length equals 16 residues. CDR1 and CDR2 (germline): SGHTA, FQGTGA. V was shortened by 1 base and J by 1 base, with 12 bases between the two germline ends. Study results and limitations: Compared with follow-up, resection was when ubiquitous expanded tumor TCRs appeared in blood more.

The rearrangement links TRBV7-3 to TRBJ2-3; D perhaps matches TRBD1 (5 bases). The receptor was derived from a female donor with early-stage non-small cell lung cancer. The sequenced sample was PBMCs, obtained at follow-up. CDR3 in amino acids: CASSLIGREGTDTQYF. In DNA form, the CDR3 reads TGTGCCAGCAGCTTAATAGGCAGGGAAGGCACAGATACGCAGTATTTT.